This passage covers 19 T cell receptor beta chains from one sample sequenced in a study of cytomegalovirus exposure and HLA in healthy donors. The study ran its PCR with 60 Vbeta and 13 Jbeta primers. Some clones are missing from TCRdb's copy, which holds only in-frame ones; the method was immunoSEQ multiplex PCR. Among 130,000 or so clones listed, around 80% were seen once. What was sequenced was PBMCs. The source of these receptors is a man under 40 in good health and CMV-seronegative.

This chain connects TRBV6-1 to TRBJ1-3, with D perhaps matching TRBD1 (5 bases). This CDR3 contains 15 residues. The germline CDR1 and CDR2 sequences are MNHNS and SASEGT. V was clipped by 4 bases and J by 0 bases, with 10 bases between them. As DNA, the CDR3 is TGTGCCAGCAGTGTGGCCACAGGCTCTGGAAACACCATATATTTT. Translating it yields CASSVATGSGNTIYF.

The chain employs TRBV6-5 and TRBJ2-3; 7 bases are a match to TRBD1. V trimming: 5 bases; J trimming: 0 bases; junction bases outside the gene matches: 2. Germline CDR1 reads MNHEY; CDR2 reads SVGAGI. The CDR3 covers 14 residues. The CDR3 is CASSDRVSTDTQYF. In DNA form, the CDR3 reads TGTGCCAGCAGTGACAGGGTTAGCACAGATACGCAGTATTTT.

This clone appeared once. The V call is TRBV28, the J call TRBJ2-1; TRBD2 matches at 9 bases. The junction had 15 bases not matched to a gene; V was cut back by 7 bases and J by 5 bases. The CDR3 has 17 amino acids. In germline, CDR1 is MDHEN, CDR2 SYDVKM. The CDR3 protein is CASTHRVRLAGHNEQFF. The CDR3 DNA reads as TGTGCCAGCACGCACAGGGTTAGGCTAGCGGGGCACAATGAGCAGTTCTTC.

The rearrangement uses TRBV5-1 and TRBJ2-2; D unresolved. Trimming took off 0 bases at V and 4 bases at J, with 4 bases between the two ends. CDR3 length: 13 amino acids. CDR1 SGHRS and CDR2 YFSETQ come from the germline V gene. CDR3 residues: CASSLAGTGELFF. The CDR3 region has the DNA TGCGCCAGCAGCTTGGCGGGCACCGGGGAGCTGTTTTTT. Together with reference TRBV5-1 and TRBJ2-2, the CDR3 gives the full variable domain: KAGVTQTPRYLIKTRGQQVTLSCSPISGHRSVSWYQQTPGQGLQFLFEYFSETQRNKGNFPGRFSGRQFSNSRSEMNVSTLELGDSALYLCASSLAGTGELFFGEGSRLTVL.

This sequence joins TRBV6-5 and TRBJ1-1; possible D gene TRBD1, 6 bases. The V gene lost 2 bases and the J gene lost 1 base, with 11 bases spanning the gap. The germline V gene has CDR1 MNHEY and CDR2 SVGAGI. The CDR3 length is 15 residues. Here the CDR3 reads CASSYPQGENTEAFF. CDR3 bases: TGTGCCAGCAGTTACCCACAGGGAGAGAACACTGAAGCTTTCTTT.

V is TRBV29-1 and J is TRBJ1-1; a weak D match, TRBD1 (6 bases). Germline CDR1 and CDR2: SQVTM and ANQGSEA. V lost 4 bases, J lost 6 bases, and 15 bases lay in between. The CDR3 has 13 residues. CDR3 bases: TGCAGCGTTGTAAGGCAGGGGACCCCTGAAGCTTTCTTT. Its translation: CSVVRQGTPEAFF.

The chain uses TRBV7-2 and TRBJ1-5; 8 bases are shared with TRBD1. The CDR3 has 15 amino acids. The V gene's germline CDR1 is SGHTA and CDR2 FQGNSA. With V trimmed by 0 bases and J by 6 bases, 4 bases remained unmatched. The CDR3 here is CASSLAGQGSQPQHF. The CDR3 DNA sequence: TGTGCCAGCAGCTTAGCTGGACAGGGCAGTCAGCCCCAGCATTTT.

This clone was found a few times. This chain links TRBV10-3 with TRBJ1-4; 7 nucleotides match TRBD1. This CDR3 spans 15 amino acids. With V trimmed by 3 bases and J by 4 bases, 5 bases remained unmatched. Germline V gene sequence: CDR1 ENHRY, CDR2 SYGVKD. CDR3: CAISDRTGLNEKLFF. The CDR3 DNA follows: TGTGCCATCAGTGACAGGACAGGCCTTAATGAAAAACTGTTTTTT.

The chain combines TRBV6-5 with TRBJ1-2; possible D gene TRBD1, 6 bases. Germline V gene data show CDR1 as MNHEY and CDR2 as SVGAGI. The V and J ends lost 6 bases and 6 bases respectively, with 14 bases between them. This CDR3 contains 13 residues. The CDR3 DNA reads TGTGCCAGCAGCCCCCACAGGGATGATGGCTACACCTTC. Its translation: CASSPHRDDGYTF.

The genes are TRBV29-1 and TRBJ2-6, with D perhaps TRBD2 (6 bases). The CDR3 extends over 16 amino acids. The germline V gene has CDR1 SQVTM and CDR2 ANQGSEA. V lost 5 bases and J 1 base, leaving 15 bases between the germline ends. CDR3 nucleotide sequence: TGCAGCGTTCCCGGGGGACGGCGTTCTGGGGCCAACGTCCTGACTTTC. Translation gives CSVPGGRRSGANVLTF.

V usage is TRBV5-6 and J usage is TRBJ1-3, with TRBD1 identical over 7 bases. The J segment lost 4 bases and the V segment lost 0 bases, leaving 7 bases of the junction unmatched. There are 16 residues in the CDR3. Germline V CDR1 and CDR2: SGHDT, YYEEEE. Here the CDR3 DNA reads TGTGCCAGCAGCTTGGACATGACAGGGCCAGGAAACACCATATATTTT. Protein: CASSLDMTGPGNTIYF.

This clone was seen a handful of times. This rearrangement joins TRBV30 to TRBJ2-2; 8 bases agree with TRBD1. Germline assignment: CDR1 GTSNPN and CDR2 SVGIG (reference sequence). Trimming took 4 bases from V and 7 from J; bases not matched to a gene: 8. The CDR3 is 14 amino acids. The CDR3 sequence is CAWNGQGAIGELFF. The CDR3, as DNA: TGTGCCTGGAACGGGCAGGGGGCTATCGGGGAGCTGTTTTTT. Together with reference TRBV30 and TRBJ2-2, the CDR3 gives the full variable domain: SQTIHQWPATLVQPVGSPLSLECTVEGTSNPNLYWYRQAAGRGLQLLFYSVGIGQISSEVPQNLSASRPQDRQFILSSKKLLLSDSGFYLCAWNGQGAIGELFFGEGSRLTVL.

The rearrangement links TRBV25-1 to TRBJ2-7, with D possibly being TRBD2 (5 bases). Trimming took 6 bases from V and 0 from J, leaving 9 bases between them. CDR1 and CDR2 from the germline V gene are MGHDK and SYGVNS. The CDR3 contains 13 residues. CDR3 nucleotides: TGTGCCAGCAGCCATGGGAGCTCCTACGAGCAGTACTTC. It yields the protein CASSHGSSYEQYF.

The CDR3 loop is CASSVWTDEGTMNTEAFF. Here the CDR3 DNA reads TGTGCCAGCAGCGTATGGACAGATGAGGGGACCATGAACACTGAAGCTTTCTTT. V gene TRBV9 combines with J gene TRBJ1-1; tentative D call: TRBD1 (6 bases). This CDR3 has 18 residues. Per the germline V gene, CDR1 is SGDLS and CDR2 is YYNGEE. The V and J ends lost 1 base and 0 bases respectively, with 19 bases between them.

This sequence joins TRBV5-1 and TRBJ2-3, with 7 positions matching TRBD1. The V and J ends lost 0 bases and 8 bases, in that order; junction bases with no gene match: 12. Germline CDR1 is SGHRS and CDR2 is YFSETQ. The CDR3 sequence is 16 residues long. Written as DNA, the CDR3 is TGCGCCAGCAGCTTGGGGCTGCGAGACAGGGAAGGTACGCAGTATTTT. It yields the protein CASSLGLRDREGTQYF.

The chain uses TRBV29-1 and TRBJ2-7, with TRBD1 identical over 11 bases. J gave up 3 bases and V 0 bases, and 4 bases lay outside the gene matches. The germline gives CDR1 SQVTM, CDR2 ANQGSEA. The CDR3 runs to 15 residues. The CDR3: CSVEDLGQGVYEQYF. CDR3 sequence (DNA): TGCAGCGTTGAAGATCTGGGACAGGGGGTCTACGAGCAGTACTTC.

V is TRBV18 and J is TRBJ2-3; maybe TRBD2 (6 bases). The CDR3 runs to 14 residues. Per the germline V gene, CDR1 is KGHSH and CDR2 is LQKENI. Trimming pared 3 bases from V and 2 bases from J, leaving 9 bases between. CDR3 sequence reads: CASSPRDFTDTQYF. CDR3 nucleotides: TGTGCCAGCTCACCCCGGGACTTCACAGATACGCAGTATTTT.

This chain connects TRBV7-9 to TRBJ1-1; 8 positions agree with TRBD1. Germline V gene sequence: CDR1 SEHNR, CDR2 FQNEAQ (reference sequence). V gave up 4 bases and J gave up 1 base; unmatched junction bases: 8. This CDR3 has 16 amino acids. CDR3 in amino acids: CASSYPPRGPNTEAFF. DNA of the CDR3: TGTGCCAGCAGCTACCCCCCCAGGGGGCCGAACACTGAAGCTTTCTTT.

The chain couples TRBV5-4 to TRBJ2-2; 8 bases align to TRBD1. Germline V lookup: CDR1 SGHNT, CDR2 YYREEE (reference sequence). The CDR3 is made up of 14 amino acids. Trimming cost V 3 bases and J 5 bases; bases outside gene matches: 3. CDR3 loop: CASSSDRVTGELFF. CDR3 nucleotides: TGTGCCAGCAGCTCGGACAGGGTGACCGGGGAGCTGTTTTTT.